This is a list of T cell receptor beta chains from one sample in a study of graft-versus-host responses after intestinal transplantation. Their antigens remain unidentified. The table came from immunoSEQ multiplex PCR; TCRdb's copy has only in-frame clones and leaves some out. Found here are 100,000 to 110,000 clones, more than 85% of them singletons; the top ten hold 0.85% to 1%. The starting material was unstimulated CD4+ T cells sorted from spleen or lymph node cells, obtained before transplant. These receptors originate from a human donor who was the organ donor for an intestinal transplant. CDR3s include the opening cysteine and the closing phenylalanine or tryptophan. A D gene is named only where the DNA matches it firmly. A clone size is listed for some rows: how often the clone was seen (once, few, many), or a class if it is expanded.

>TRBJ2-1|13|.|TRBV30|.
CAWSVRGYNEQFF
TGTGCCTGGAGTGTACGGGGCTACAATGAGCAGTTCTTC
>TRBJ1-1|13|.|TRBV2|.
CASSEFRNTEAFF
TGTGCCAGCAGTGAATTCCGGAACACTGAAGCTTTCTTT
>TRBJ1-4|12|.|TRBV6-6|TRBD1
CASSGQGEKLFF
TGTGCCAGCAGCGGACAGGGAGAAAAACTGTTTTTT
>TRBJ1-6|14|.|TRBV2|.
CASSETKYNSPLHF
TGTGCCAGCAGTGAGACAAAATATAATTCACCCCTCCACTTT
>TRBJ2-7|15|once|TRBV5-1|.
CASSLYYGSGYEQYF
TGCGCCAGCAGCTTATATTACGGGAGCGGCTACGAGCAGTACTTC
>TRBJ1-5|15|.|TRBV29-1|.
CSVMIQGNSNQPQHF
TGCAGCGTCATGATTCAGGGTAATAGCAATCAGCCCCAGCATTTT
>TRBJ2-1|13|.|TRBV7-3|.
CASSLRAYNEQFF
TGTGCCAGCAGCTTACGGGCCTACAATGAGCAGTTCTTC
>TRBJ2-7|15|.|TRBV27|.
CASSLAGGMIDEQYF
TGTGCCAGCAGTTTGGCCGGGGGTATGATAGACGAGCAGTACTTC
>TRBJ1-1|13|.|TRBV19|.
CASSRLGYPEAFF
TGTGCCAGTAGTAGATTAGGATATCCTGAAGCTTTCTTT
>TRBJ1-5|17|.|TRBV4-1|.
CASSQADLRGPYQPQHF
TGCGCCAGCAGCCAGGCCGACCTCAGGGGACCCTATCAGCCCCAGCATTTT